The 18 T cell receptor beta chains below were found in one sample sequenced in a study of T-cell reconstitution after alpha-beta-depleted transplantation in children. TCRbeta library construction was performed incorporating unique molecular identifiers. TCRdb redid the calling of the PCR reads with MiXCR, one entry per CDR3 protein. The data contain some 530,000 distinct CDR3 sequences, roughly an eighth of them singletons. The material was PBMCs from the stem cell graft donor, obtained from the stem cell graft. The receptors come from a human donor who donated a stem cell graft to a child with combined immunodeficiency.

The J gene is TRBJ2-2, the V gene TRBV5-1; no definite D call. The CDR3 consists of 13 residues. Germline V gene lookup returns CDR1 SGHRS and CDR2 YFSETQ. Deletions cut 0 bases from V and 8 bases from J, with 8 bases between. The CDR3 DNA is TGCGCCAGCAGCTTGGAATTGGTAGGGGAGCTGTTTTTT. Protein: CASSLELVGELFF.

At least ten counts were recorded for this clonotype. The chain has TRBV12-3 or TRBV12-4 and TRBJ2-1; TRBD2 matches at 7 bases. The CDR3 extends over 15 amino acids. V gave up 3 bases and J gave up 4 bases; unmatched junction bases: 6. The CDR3 loop reads CASSFAASGYNEQFF. CDR3 DNA sequence: TGTGCCAGCAGTTTCGCGGCTAGCGGTTACAATGAGCAGTTCTTC.

This clonotype was detected a few times. The chain uses TRBV18 and TRBJ2-5; D uncertain. The V end was cut by 3 bases, the J end by 7 bases, with 18 bases between. There are 15 residues in the CDR3. CDR1 and CDR2 (germline): KGHSH, LQKENI. DNA for the CDR3: TGTGCCAGCTCACCGAGGCGACATGGCTCGGGGACCCAGTACTTC. This gives the protein CASSPRRHGSGTQYF.

The chain has TRBV28 and TRBJ2-3, with 16 positions matching TRBD2. Looked up from germline, CDR1 is MDHEN and CDR2 is SYDVKM. This CDR3 region has 18 residues. The V gene end was trimmed by 7 bases and the J gene end by 2 bases; junction bases not matched to a gene: 9. The CDR3 protein is CASTDPGLAGGDTDTQYF. The CDR3 DNA follows: TGTGCCAGCACCGACCCGGGACTAGCGGGGGGGGACACAGATACGCAGTATTTT.

This clonotype was picked up a small number of times. The germline gene is not matched at one end of the junction; a read error may be the cause. CDR3 DNA sequence: TGTGCCAGCAGTTTCGGGGGACACGCTAACTTC. It yields the protein CASSFGGHANF. The genes are TRBV12-3 or TRBV12-4 and TRBJ2-7; tentatively, D is TRBD1 or TRBD2 (6 bases each). The CDR3 consists of 11 residues.

This clonotype was observed at least ten times. The chain is built from TRBV5-1 and TRBJ2-1; D possibly matches TRBD1 or TRBD2 (6 bases each). Germline V gives CDR1 SGHRS, CDR2 YFSETQ. Trimming took off 0 bases at V and 5 bases at J, with 12 bases between the two ends. CDR3 size: 15 residues. The CDR3, as DNA: TGCGCCAGCAGCTTGGAGGGGGACTTGGACAATGAGCAGTTCTTC. It is translated as CASSLEGDLDNEQFF.

There are many counts of this clonotype. J is TRBJ2-7 and V is TRBV27, with D uncertain. V was shortened by 5 bases and J by 2 bases, with 10 bases between the two germline ends. Per the germline V gene, CDR1 is MNHEY and CDR2 is SMNVEV (reference sequence). The CDR3 has 13 amino acids. The CDR3, as DNA: TGTGCCAGCAGTCCCCGATCGGCCTACGAGCAGTACTTC. Encoded protein: CASSPRSAYEQYF.

CDR3 residues: CASSIVLRANEQFF. CDR3 bases: TGTGCCAGTAGTATAGTACTTAGAGCCAATGAGCAGTTCTTC. The chain combines TRBV19 with TRBJ2-1; the D is unclear. This CDR3 spans 14 amino acids. The germline V gene has CDR1 LNHDA and CDR2 SQIVND (reference sequence). Trimming pared 1 base from V and 6 bases from J, leaving 10 bases between.

This clonotype turned up a few times. This chain connects TRBV20-1 to TRBJ1-1; D unclear. Germline CDR1 and CDR2: DFQATT and SNEGSKA (reference sequence). The V gene lost 0 bases and the J gene lost 5 bases, with 13 bases spanning the gap. CDR3 length: 14 amino acids. The CDR3 here is CSARDRVGRTEAFF. CDR3 nucleotides: TGCAGTGCTAGAGATCGGGTAGGGCGGACTGAAGCTTTCTTT.

The chain has TRBV7-8 and TRBJ1-4; no definite D call. The CDR3 sequence is 14 residues long. Germline V CDR1 and CDR2: SGHVS, FQNEAQ. V was shortened by 1 base and J by 4 bases, with 7 bases between the two germline ends. The CDR3 loop is CASSLGWLNEKLFF. Here the CDR3 DNA reads TGTGCCAGCAGCTTAGGATGGCTTAATGAAAAACTGTTTTTT.

In this sample, this clonotype turned up a few times. V is TRBV6-4 and J is TRBJ2-3; tentatively, D is TRBD1 (6 bases). The CDR3 consists of 15 residues. Germline V gene lookup returns CDR1 MRHNA and CDR2 SNTAGT. V lost 3 bases, J lost 2 bases, and 12 bases lay in between. The CDR3 region is CASSETGQVTDTQYF. In DNA, the CDR3 is TGTGCCAGCAGTGAGACGGGACAAGTCACAGATACGCAGTATTTT.

A few counts support this clonotype. The V gene is TRBV5-1, the J gene TRBJ2-1; D is perhaps TRBD2 (5 bases). The germline V gene encodes CDR1 SGHRS and CDR2 YFSETQ. This CDR3 is 15 amino acids long. V lost 4 bases and J 8 bases, leaving 19 bases between the germline ends. The CDR3 bases are TGCGCCAGCAGCCCCCGGACGGGATGGGGTGATGAGCAGTTCTTC. It specifies CASSPRTGWGDEQFF.

This clonotype was picked up a small number of times. The rearrangement links TRBV5-5 to TRBJ2-7, with TRBD2 matching over 9 bases. Germline lookup yields CDR1 SGHKS and CDR2 YYEKEE (reference sequence). The ends lost 0 bases at V and 4 bases at J; junction bases unmatched: 8. The CDR3 extends over 16 amino acids. CDR3 amino acids: CASSLALAGSVYEQYF. DNA for the CDR3: TGTGCCAGCAGCTTGGCTCTAGCGGGGTCGGTATACGAGCAGTACTTC.

The chain uses TRBV7-6 and TRBJ1-1; D may be TRBD1 (5 bases). The CDR3 is made up of 13 amino acids. From germline, CDR1 is SGHVS and CDR2 FNYEAQ. Trimming cost V 5 bases and J 4 bases, with 11 bases left between them. The DNA of the CDR3 is TGTGCCAGCAGCGTGGGGGTTGTCACTGAAGCTTTCTTT. It codes for CASSVGVVTEAFF. The full variable domain, its missing parts supplied by reference TRBV7-6 and TRBJ1-1, is GAGVSQSPRYKVTKRGQDVALRCDPISGHVSLYWYRQALGQGPEFLTYFNYEAQQDKSGLPNDRFSAERPEGSISTLTIQRTEQRDSAMYRCASSVGVVTEAFFGQGTRLTVV.

About this clonotype: A read error may explain this, as a much larger clone is one base away. J is TRBJ2-7 and V is TRBV24-1, with 7 bases matching TRBD1. The V and J ends lost 2 bases and 8 bases, in that order; junction bases with no gene match: 8. This CDR3 contains 14 residues. Germline assignment: CDR1 KGHDR and CDR2 SFDVKD. The CDR3 DNA reads as TGTGCCACCAGTGATTGGGACAGACAGAACAAGCAGTACTTC. Translated: CATSDWDRQNKQYF.

This clonotype was counted between two and nine times. The CDR3 nucleotides are TGTGCCAGCAGCCCAGGACAGGGGGGGCAGTACTTC. This sequence encodes CASSPGQGGQYF. The rearrangement joins TRBV7-9 to TRBJ2-7; TRBD1 matches at 10 bases. V dropped 5 bases and J dropped 9; count of bases not matched to a gene: 4. Germline assignment: CDR1 SEHNR and CDR2 FQNEAQ (reference sequence). The CDR3 runs to 12 residues.

The chain is built from TRBV29-1 and TRBJ2-6, with D possibly TRBD1 on 6 matching bases. V gave up 6 bases and J gave up 0 bases, with 9 bases separating them. The V gene's germline CDR1 is SQVTM and CDR2 ANQGSEA. The CDR3 has 14 residues. CDR3 residues: CSVPGDSGANVLTF. CDR3 DNA sequence: TGCAGCGTCCCAGGGGACTCTGGGGCCAACGTCCTGACTTTC.

This clonotype was recorded a few times. The J gene is TRBJ2-5, the V gene TRBV5-6, with D tentatively TRBD2 (5 bases). The V end lost 7 bases, the J end lost 5 bases, and 18 bases lay between the germline ends. This CDR3 spans 14 amino acids. In germline, CDR1 is SGHDT, CDR2 YYEEEE. CDR3 region: CASSREPRWETQYF. CDR3 DNA: TGTGCCAGCTCCCGGGAACCGCGGTGGGAGACCCAGTACTTC.